What follows are 14 T cell receptor beta chains derived from one specimen sequenced in a study of control samples from healthy donors and cancer patients. The repertoire was sequenced with immunoSEQ multiplex PCR; TCRdb's copy has only in-frame clones and lacks some. Here the sample spans some 99,000 clones, over 75% being singletons. The sample comprised blood. The receptors were gathered from a human donor in good health. The donor label of this sample is uncertain.

The chain links TRBV5-4 to TRBJ2-1, with D hard to call. CDR1 SGHNT and CDR2 YYREEE come from the germline V gene (reference sequence). V shed 0 bases and J shed 5 bases, with 12 bases lying between them. The CDR3 sequence is 15 residues long. The chain's CDR3 is CASSLDQLRDNEQFF. The CDR3 DNA reads TGTGCCAGCAGCTTGGACCAGCTACGGGACAATGAGCAGTTCTTC.

In DNA, the CDR3 is TGTGCCAGCAGGCAACAGGGAATTGGAAACACCATATATTTT. Translation gives CASRQQGIGNTIYF. J is TRBJ1-3 and V is TRBV2, with D tentatively TRBD1 (6 bases). Germline lookup yields CDR1 SNHLY and CDR2 FYNNEI. V lost 6 bases, J lost 3 bases, and 12 bases lay in between. This CDR3 has 14 amino acids.

The V gene is TRBV6-2 or TRBV6-3, the J gene TRBJ1-1; D is possibly TRBD1 (6 bases). Germline values: CDR1 MNHEY, CDR2 SVGEGT. The V gene lost 7 bases and the J gene lost 5 bases, with 14 bases spanning the gap. The CDR3 is 13 residues long. The CDR3 DNA sequence: TGTGCCAGCACCCCGACAGGAAGGACTGAAGCTTTCTTT. Protein: CASTPTGRTEAFF.

The chain uses TRBV11-2 and TRBJ2-4, with TRBD1 identical over 7 bases. The V gene's germline CDR1 is SGHAT and CDR2 FQNNGV. The trim removed 5 bases at V and 7 bases at J, leaving 8 bases unmatched. The CDR3 has 14 residues. The CDR3 DNA is TGTGCCAGCAGCCCCCCGACAGGGTCGAACATTCAGTACTTC. This encodes CASSPPTGSNIQYF.

The chain combines TRBV24-1 with TRBJ2-4, with 9 bases aligning to TRBD2. In germline, CDR1 is KGHDR, CDR2 SFDVKD. The CDR3 totals 17 residues. V shed 3 bases and J 7 bases; nucleotides not matched to a gene: 12. CDR3 DNA: TGTGCCACCAGTGATAACAGCCCAGTAGCGGGGGTGAACATTCAGTACTTC. Its translation is CATSDNSPVAGVNIQYF.

The chain joins TRBV14 to TRBJ2-3; D may be TRBD2 (6 bases). This CDR3 has 15 residues. With 3 bases removed from V and 6 bases from J, the gap between germline ends came to 16 bases. Germline V gene data show CDR1 as SGHDN and CDR2 as FVKESK. The CDR3 DNA follows: TGTGCCAGCAGCCATGAACGGGGGATGGTCGATACGCAGTATTTT. As protein: CASSHERGMVDTQYF.

For this clone: In the same sample, other DNA sequences code for this CDR3. The V call is TRBV6-6, the J call TRBJ2-2, with D uncertain. Germline loops: CDR1 MNHNY, CDR2 SVGAGI (reference sequence). The CDR3 is made up of 14 amino acids. Trimming took off 0 bases at V and 5 bases at J, with 7 bases between the two ends. This chain's CDR3 is CASSYSKGTGELFF. CDR3 coding DNA: TGTGCCAGCAGTTACTCGAAAGGGACCGGGGAGCTGTTTTTT.

The rearrangement joins TRBV19 to TRBJ1-1, with unresolved D. With 10 bases removed from V and 3 bases from J, the gap between germline ends came to 18 bases. CDR1 and CDR2 from the germline V gene are LNHDA and SQIVND (reference sequence). This CDR3 is built from 14 residues. CDR3 bases: TGTGCCACCACATTGAGGGATACTTACACTGAAGCTTTCTTT. It encodes CATTLRDTYTEAFF.

V gene TRBV9 combines with J gene TRBJ2-5; the match to TRBD2 covers 14 bases. The V and J ends lost 0 bases and 2 bases, in that order; junction bases with no gene match: 9. The CDR3 spans 19 residues. CDR1 is SGDLS and CDR2 is YYNGEE in the germline V gene. CDR3 loop: CASSVGSRTSGGIQETQYF. The CDR3 DNA reads TGTGCCAGCAGCGTAGGTAGTCGGACTAGCGGGGGGATTCAAGAGACCCAGTACTTC.

The rearrangement links TRBV19 to TRBJ1-2; 7 bases align to TRBD1. J gave up 0 bases and V 6 bases, and 4 bases lay outside the gene matches. The CDR3 contains 14 residues. Germline lookup yields CDR1 LNHDA and CDR2 SQIVND (reference sequence). The CDR3 here is CASRGDRTNYGYTF. CDR3 DNA: TGTGCCAGTAGAGGGGACAGAACTAACTATGGCTACACCTTC. Full variable domain (rest looked up from reference TRBV19 and TRBJ1-2): DGGITQSPKYLFRKEGQNVTLSCEQNLNHDAMYWYRQDPGQGLRLIYYSQIVNDFQKGDIAEGYSVSREKKESFPLTVTSAQKNPTAFYLCASRGDRTNYGYTFGSGTRLTVV.

The rearrangement joins TRBV6-5 to TRBJ1-5; D is uncertain. The ends were cut back, 6 bases at V and 9 bases at J, with 15 bases in the middle. Per germline, CDR1 MNHEY and CDR2 SVGAGI. The CDR3 runs 13 residues. CDR3 sequence (DNA): TGTGCCAGCAGCGAGGCGGAGTATCGGCCCCAGCATTTT. It specifies CASSEAEYRPQHF.

The rearrangement joins TRBV12-3 or TRBV12-4 to TRBJ1-1, with D maybe TRBD1 (6 bases). Deletions cut 5 bases from V and 7 bases from J, with 14 bases between. The CDR3 length is 13 residues. The CDR3 protein is CASSPWGHSEAFF. As DNA, the CDR3 is TGTGCCAGCAGTCCCTGGGGGCACAGTGAAGCTTTCTTT.

J is TRBJ1-6 and V is TRBV3-1 (or the pseudogene TRBV3-2); D gene unclear. V was cut by 0 bases and J by 8 bases, with 5 bases left in between. This CDR3 contains 13 residues. Germline values: CDR1 LGHDT, CDR2 YNNKEL (reference sequence). This CDR3 reads CASSQDLHSPLHF. The CDR3 coding sequence is TGTGCCAGCAGCCAAGATCTACATTCACCCCTCCACTTT.

The rearrangement links TRBV5-1 to TRBJ1-6, with D uncertain. Germline-derived CDR1 and CDR2 are SGHRS and YFSETQ. Deletions cut 1 base from V and 7 bases from J, with 9 bases between. The CDR3 has 14 residues. The CDR3 nucleotides are TGCGCCAGCAGCTTGACCAGCGGCAATTCACCCCTCCACTTT. This encodes CASSLTSGNSPLHF.